This T cell receptor beta chain was sequenced during a study of shared clonotypes between healthy human individuals. Some clones are missing from TCRdb's copy, which holds only in-frame ones; the method was immunoSEQ multiplex PCR. The repertoire holds over 2 million clones, around 93% seen once, with approximately 0.4% in the top ten. Germline assignment: CDR1 SGDLS and CDR2 YYNGEE. V dropped 4 bases and J dropped 14; count of bases not matched to a gene: 15. The CDR3 covers 14 residues. The gene calls are TRBV9 and TRBJ2-1; 7 nucleotides line up with TRBD1. The sequence came from a man aged 18 to 30 in good health. Some clones in this sample may be carry-over from other donors' samples. The material sequenced was naive CD4+ T cells from PBMCs. Subset: CD45RA+ positively selected. CDR3 loop: CASSPRTGALVEFF. CDR3 sequence (DNA): TGTGCCAGCAGCCCCCGGACAGGAGCCTTAGTAGAGTTCTTC.